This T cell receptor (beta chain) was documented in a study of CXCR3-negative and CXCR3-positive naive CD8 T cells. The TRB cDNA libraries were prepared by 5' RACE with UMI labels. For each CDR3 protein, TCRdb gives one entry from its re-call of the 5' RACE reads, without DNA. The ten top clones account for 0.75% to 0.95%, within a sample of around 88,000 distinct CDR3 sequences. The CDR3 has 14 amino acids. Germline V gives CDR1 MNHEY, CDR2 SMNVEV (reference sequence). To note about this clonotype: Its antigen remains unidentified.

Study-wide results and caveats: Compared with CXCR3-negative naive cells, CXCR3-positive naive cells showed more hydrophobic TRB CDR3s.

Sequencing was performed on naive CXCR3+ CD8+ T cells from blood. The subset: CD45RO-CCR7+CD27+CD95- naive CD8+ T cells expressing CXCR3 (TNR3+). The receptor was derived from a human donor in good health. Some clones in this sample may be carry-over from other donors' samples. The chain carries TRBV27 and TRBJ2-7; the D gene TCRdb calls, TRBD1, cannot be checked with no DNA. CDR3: CASRDPGQGNEQYF.